These 29 T cell receptor beta chains share one sample of origin, sequenced in a study of T cell repertoires in cytomegalovirus infection. TCRdb redid the calling of the reads with MiXCR, one entry per CDR3 protein. Of roughly 68,000 distinct CDR3 sequences detected, 22% appear once; the ten largest clones hold roughly three quarters. What these receptors recognize is not known. Material for sequencing was PBMCs, sequenced either directly or after in vitro stimulation (not recorded which). These receptors originate from a human donor in good health (CMV status not recorded). Some clones in this sample may be carry-over from other donors' samples.

This clonotype was picked up many times. The chain joins TRBV12-3 or TRBV12-4 to TRBJ2-7, with D possibly TRBD1 on 5 matching bases. V lost 3 bases and J 5 bases, leaving 14 bases between the germline ends. The CDR3 is 14 amino acids. In DNA form, the CDR3 reads TGTGCCAGCAGTTTGGGGCTAGTCTTCCACGAGCAGTACTTC. Translated: CASSLGLVFHEQYF.

This clonotype was counted between two and nine times. This chain uses TRBV7-9 with TRBJ2-1; TRBD2 might be the D (5 bases). From germline, CDR1 is SEHNR and CDR2 FQNEAQ (reference sequence). This CDR3 comprises 15 residues. The V end lost 7 bases, the J end lost 0 bases, and 13 bases lay between the germline ends. Written as DNA, the CDR3 is TGTGCCAGCACCTGGACTCGAGTCTCCTACAATGAGCAGTTCTTC. It is translated as CASTWTRVSYNEQFF.

The V call is TRBV12-3 or TRBV12-4, the J call TRBJ2-1, with unresolved D. V shed 6 bases and J shed 0 bases, with 12 bases lying between them. This CDR3 region has 15 residues. CDR3 residues: CASSPPDSSYNEQFF. The CDR3 nucleotides read TGTGCCAGCAGCCCCCCCGATAGCTCCTACAATGAGCAGTTCTTC.

The chain is built from TRBV5-8 and TRBJ2-7; 7 nucleotides line up with TRBD1. The CDR3 has 14 residues. Germline V gives CDR1 SGHTS, CDR2 YDEGEE. V lost 3 bases to trimming and J lost 2 bases; unmatched junction nucleotides: 5. The CDR3 DNA reads as TGTGCCAGCAGCTCCGGGACAGAGACCTACGAGCAGTACGTC. Amino acid sequence: CASSSGTETYEQYV.

The J gene is TRBJ2-5, the V gene TRBV5-6, with 8 bases aligning to TRBD1. CDR3 size: 16 residues. Per germline, CDR1 SGHDT and CDR2 YYEEEE. J lost 6 bases, V lost 4 bases, and 14 bases had no gene match. Here the CDR3 DNA reads TGTGCCAGCAGCCGTCGACAGGGGTCAATTCTGAAGACCCAGTACTTC. It translates to CASSRRQGSILKTQYF.

The chain combines TRBV7-9 with TRBJ2-5, with TRBD1 matching over 7 bases. V trimming: 5 bases; J trimming: 1 base; junction bases outside the gene matches: 4. The CDR3 is 14 amino acids. CDR1 and CDR2 from the germline V gene are SEHNR and FQNEAQ (reference sequence). The chain's CDR3 is CASSARDSQETQYF. The CDR3 bases are TGTGCCAGCAGCGCCAGGGACAGCCAAGAGACCCAGTACTTC.

This clonotype was recorded at least ten times. The chain employs TRBV7-3 and TRBJ2-1; 9 bases line up with TRBD2. Trimming removed 5 bases from V and 3 bases from J; junction bases left unmatched: 11. From germline, CDR1 is SGHTA and CDR2 FQGTGA. The CDR3 length is 17 residues. CDR3 coding DNA: TGTGCCAGCAGCCTCTCTGCGAGCGGGGGGTACTACAATGAGCAGTTCTTC. Translated: CASSLSASGGYYNEQFF.

This clonotype was detected many times. The rearrangement uses TRBV7-2 and TRBJ2-7; D possibly corresponds to TRBD2 (6 bases). Trimming stripped 0 bases from V and 5 bases from J, with 14 bases between. Germline lookup yields CDR1 SGHTA and CDR2 FQGNSA. The CDR3 length is 15 residues. The CDR3 loop reads CASSLARGSVHEQYF. The DNA of the CDR3 is TGTGCCAGCAGCTTAGCCCGGGGGTCGGTCCACGAGCAGTACTTC.

In its sample, this clonotype was seen a few times. The CDR3 region has the DNA TGTGCCAGCACCAGACAGGACACTAATGAAAAACTGTTTTTT. It translates to CASTRQDTNEKLFF. This sequence joins TRBV7-2 and TRBJ1-4; the D gene is possibly TRBD1 (6 bases). Trimming pared 7 bases from V and 2 bases from J, leaving 11 bases between. This CDR3 is built from 14 residues. Germline values: CDR1 SGHTA, CDR2 FQGNSA.

This clonotype was seen many times. This chain connects TRBV11-1 to TRBJ2-2; TRBD2 matches 13 bases. J gave up 4 bases and V 2 bases, and 4 bases lay outside the gene matches. The CDR3 spans 17 residues. Germline CDR1 SGHAT, CDR2 FQDESV (reference sequence). CDR3 sequence (DNA): TGTGCCAGCAGCTTATTCGGACTAGCGGGAGCCACCGGGGAGCTGTTTTTT. This codes for CASSLFGLAGATGELFF.

This clonotype was counted many times. The gene calls are TRBV7-8 and TRBJ2-7; possible D gene TRBD2, 5 bases. V was cut by 5 bases and J by 2 bases, with 7 bases left in between. The germline gives CDR1 SGHVS, CDR2 FQNEAQ. CDR3 length: 12 residues. The CDR3 bases are TGTGCCAGCAGCCCCGGGACCTACGAGCAGTACGTC. Encoded protein: CASSPGTYEQYV.

This clonotype came up many times. The rearrangement joins TRBV7-3 to TRBJ2-1, with 10 bases matching TRBD2. Germline V CDR1 and CDR2: SGHTA, FQGTGA. There are 17 residues in the CDR3. With V trimmed by 0 bases and J by 7 bases, 9 bases remained unmatched. CDR3 nucleotide sequence: TGTGCCAGCAGCTTAACCCTCGGACTAGCGGAGGGGAATGAGCAGTTCTTC. This translates into CASSLTLGLAEGNEQFF.

The V gene is TRBV28, the J gene TRBJ2-7, with D perhaps assigned TRBD1 or TRBD2 (5 bases each). Germline CDR1 reads MDHEN; CDR2 reads SYDVKM. CDR3 length: 15 residues. V was trimmed by 5 bases and J by 7 bases, leaving 21 bases between them. The CDR3 loop is CASSESGTIKWEQYF. CDR3 in DNA: TGTGCCAGCAGTGAGTCCGGGACCATTAAATGGGAGCAGTACTTC. Variable domain in full (rest from reference TRBV28 and TRBJ2-7): DVKVTQSSRYLVKRTGEKVFLECVQDMDHENMFWYRQDPGLGLRLIYFSYDVKMKEKGDIPEGYSVSREKKERFSLILESASTNQTSMYLCASSESGTIKWEQYFGPGTRLTVT.

This clonotype was detected many times. The V gene is TRBV7-3, the J gene TRBJ2-3; D gene ambiguous. There are 15 residues in the CDR3. V dropped 7 bases and J dropped 5 bases, with 19 bases sitting between them. The germline CDR1 and CDR2 sequences are SGHTA and FQGTGA. The CDR3 loop reads CASKPGPQLGDTQYF. CDR3 coding DNA: TGTGCCAGCAAACCGGGCCCCCAATTGGGAGATACGCAGTATTTT. Using reference TRBV7-3 and TRBJ2-3 for the parts outside the CDR3, the full variable domain is GAGVSQTPSNKVTEKGKYVELRCDPISGHTALYWYRQSLGQGPEFLIYFQGTGAADDSGLPNDRFFAVRPEGSVSTLKIQRTERGDSAVYLCASKPGPQLGDTQYFGPGTRLTVL.

This chain links TRBV27 with TRBJ1-5; D gene ambiguous. CDR1 MNHEY and CDR2 SMNVEV come from the germline V gene (reference sequence). The CDR3 extends over 13 amino acids. Trimming pared 5 bases from V and 4 bases from J, leaving 9 bases between. The CDR3 DNA is TGTGCCAGCAGTCATAGCCGTAATCAGCCCCAGCATTTT. This codes for CASSHSRNQPQHF.

This clonotype has more than one count but fewer than ten. The V and J genes are TRBV20-1 and TRBJ1-1, with D maybe TRBD1 (6 bases). V lost 6 bases to trimming and J lost 1 base, with 12 bases between them. This CDR3 is 13 amino acids long. Germline-derived CDR1 and CDR2 are DFQATT and SNEGSKA (reference sequence). CDR3 sequence (DNA): TGCAGTGCATCGATAGGGGGGAACACTGAAGCTTTCTTT. Translation: CSASIGGNTEAFF.

This clonotype was seen at least ten times. This chain links TRBV7-2 with TRBJ1-2; TRBD1 matches 9 bases. The CDR3 totals 14 residues. The V segment lost 6 bases and the J segment 6 bases; nucleotides outside the gene matches: 8. The germline V gene encodes CDR1 SGHTA and CDR2 FQGNSA. CDR3 sequence (DNA): TGTGCCAGCAGACAGACAGGGGGAGGGAATGGCTACACCTTC. The encoded protein is CASRQTGGGNGYTF.

The genes are TRBV6-1 and TRBJ1-2; weak D call: TRBD1 (5 bases). Germline CDR1 MNHNS, CDR2 SASEGT. V dropped 6 bases and J dropped 8 bases, with 22 bases sitting between them. The length of the CDR3 is 15 residues. The CDR3 coding sequence is TGTGCCAGCAGCCCCCAATCAGGGACCTCTTTGGGCTACACCTTC. Encoded protein: CASSPQSGTSLGYTF.

This clonotype appeared many times. The V gene is TRBV5-1, the J gene TRBJ2-1; D unclear. CDR1 and CDR2 from the germline V gene are SGHRS and YFSETQ. The length of the CDR3 is 13 residues. The germline V and J ends were trimmed by 8 bases and 1 base, with 10 bases remaining between them. The CDR3 DNA is TGCGCCAGTGCAGGTCCTTCCTACAATGAGCAGTTCTTC. Translation: CASAGPSYNEQFF. The full variable domain, its missing parts supplied by reference TRBV5-1 and TRBJ2-1, is KAGVTQTPRYLIKTRGQQVTLSCSPISGHRSVSWYQQTPGQGLQFLFEYFSETQRNKGNFPGRFSGRQFSNSRSEMNVSTLELGDSALYLCASAGPSYNEQFFGPGTRLTVL.

This clonotype was observed a handful of times. The chain is built from TRBV11-2 and TRBJ1-1; no definite D call. From germline, CDR1 is SGHAT and CDR2 FQNNGV. This CDR3 has 13 residues. Trimming took off 3 bases at V and 6 bases at J, with 11 bases between the two ends. The CDR3 region has the DNA TGTGCCAGCAGCTTTCGGGAGTTGGCTGAAGCTTTCTTT. It is translated as CASSFRELAEAFF.

V usage is TRBV6-5 and J usage is TRBJ1-2; a weak D match, TRBD1 (6 bases). The CDR3 is made up of 16 amino acids. Germline values: CDR1 MNHEY, CDR2 SVGAGI. The V end lost 8 bases, the J end lost 0 bases, and 19 bases lay between the germline ends. DNA of the CDR3: TGTGCCAGCCAGGGCGGGGGGCGCGGGGCTAACTATGGCTACACCTTC. Protein: CASQGGGRGANYGYTF.

J is TRBJ2-4 and V is TRBV5-1; 13 bases agree with TRBD2. The V gene's germline CDR1 is SGHRS and CDR2 YFSETQ. After removal of 0 bases from V and 0 bases from J, the junction contained 3 bases not matched to a gene. The CDR3 has 18 amino acids. CDR3 in amino acids: CASSLGLAGGLAKNIQYF. CDR3 bases: TGCGCCAGCAGCTTGGGACTAGCGGGAGGCTTAGCCAAAAACATTCAGTACTTC.

This clonotype has more than one count but fewer than ten. The rearrangement joins TRBV12-3 or TRBV12-4 to TRBJ2-4; D is undetermined. This CDR3 comprises 15 residues. V dropped 5 bases and J dropped 0 bases, with 11 bases sitting between them. CDR3 sequence reads: CASSHAALAKNIQYF. The CDR3 DNA sequence: TGTGCCAGCAGTCACGCTGCACTAGCCAAAAACATTCAGTACTTC.

This chain connects TRBV7-6 to TRBJ1-1; D remains ambiguous. Germline values: CDR1 SGHVS, CDR2 FNYEAQ. Between the trimmed V and J ends, which lost 5 bases and 0 bases, there was a span of 7 bases. This CDR3 is built from 13 residues. The chain's CDR3 is CASSTTMNTEAFF. The CDR3 DNA sequence: TGTGCCAGCAGCACAACAATGAACACTGAAGCTTTCTTT.

This clonotype was seen only a few times. The chain has TRBV20-1 and TRBJ2-2, with 10 bases lining up with TRBD1. Germline V gene data show CDR1 as DFQATT and CDR2 as SNEGSKA (reference sequence). With V trimmed by 2 bases and J by 6 bases, 9 bases remained unmatched. This CDR3 has 16 residues. Here the CDR3 reads CSARTRGTGVPGELFF. The DNA of the CDR3 is TGCAGTGCTAGAACGAGGGGGACAGGGGTTCCCGGGGAGCTGTTTTTT.

The genes are TRBV4-3 and TRBJ2-1; D gene uncertain. Trimming cost V 4 bases and J 6 bases, with 10 bases left between them. CDR3 length: 13 amino acids. The germline CDR1 and CDR2 sequences are LGHNA and YSLEER. The CDR3 sequence: CASSLEPGNEQFF. DNA of the CDR3: TGCGCCAGCAGCCTCGAACCCGGCAATGAGCAGTTCTTC.

This clonotype has a handful of counts. The genes are TRBV7-6 and TRBJ2-7, with 11 bases that match TRBD2. Trimming took 4 bases from V and 5 from J; bases not matched to a gene: 1. This CDR3 is 13 amino acids long. Germline loops: CDR1 SGHVS, CDR2 FNYEAQ. The CDR3 reads CASSSTSGNEQYV. The DNA for the CDR3 is TGTGCCAGCAGCTCGACTAGCGGGAACGAGCAGTACGTC.

The chain couples TRBV29-1 to TRBJ2-1, with TRBD2 matching 9 bases. Germline CDR1 SQVTM, CDR2 ANQGSEA. J gave up 2 bases and V 4 bases, and 12 bases lay outside the gene matches. The CDR3 runs to 17 residues. Written as DNA, the CDR3 is TGCAGCGTTGGGGGGCGGGAGGGTGGTAGACCCTACAATGAGCAGTTCTTC. Encoded protein: CSVGGREGGRPYNEQFF.

The table lists this clonotype with a few counts. The CDR3 DNA sequence: TGTGCCAGCAGTCCGGGTGTGAACACTGAAGCTTTCTTT. Amino acids: CASSPGVNTEAFF. V usage is TRBV27 and J usage is TRBJ1-1; no firm D call. Germline V lookup: CDR1 MNHEY, CDR2 SMNVEV (reference sequence). The CDR3 sequence is 13 residues long. V lost 5 bases to trimming and J lost 0 bases, with 7 bases between them.